This passage covers 4 T cell receptor beta chains from one sample sequenced in a study of CD8 T cells in ankylosing spondylitis. TCRdb called the 5' RACE reads again in MiXCR, with one record for every CDR3 protein. The sample lists 200,000 to 300,000 distinct CDR3 sequences, 30% to 35% occurring once. Material for sequencing was blood, either unsorted or a sorted T cell fraction (not recorded which). These receptor sequences come from a male donor with ankylosing spondylitis or in good health (not recorded which).

This clonotype was detected only a few times. The chain uses TRBV5-1 and TRBJ1-2; perhaps TRBD1 as D (5 bases). V lost 5 bases to trimming and J lost 3 bases, with 17 bases between them. The CDR3 has 15 amino acids. CDR1 and CDR2 from the germline V gene are SGHRS and YFSETQ. CDR3 protein: CASRWRVGEHYGYTF. CDR3 nucleotide sequence: TGCGCCAGCAGGTGGAGAGTGGGGGAGCACTATGGCTACACCTTC. The entire variable domain, with the rest obtained from reference TRBV5-1 and TRBJ1-2, is as follows: KAGVTQTPRYLIKTRGQQVTLSCSPISGHRSVSWYQQTPGQGLQFLFEYFSETQRNKGNFPGRFSGRQFSNSRSEMNVSTLELGDSALYLCASRWRVGEHYGYTFGSGTRLTVV.

This clonotype was seen more than once but under ten times. The CDR3 bases are TGTGCCAGCAGCTGGAGGACGGGATCCTACGAGCAGTACTTC. Its translation is CASSWRTGSYEQYF. The chain employs TRBV5-6 and TRBJ2-7, with D tentatively TRBD2 (5 bases). Germline V lookup: CDR1 SGHDT, CDR2 YYEEEE. V dropped 3 bases and J dropped 1 base, with 11 bases sitting between them. This CDR3 has 14 residues.

The chain joins TRBV7-9 to TRBJ1-1; D is ambiguous. The germline gives CDR1 SEHNR, CDR2 FQNEAQ (reference sequence). This CDR3 comprises 15 residues. The V end was cut by 5 bases, the J end by 6 bases, with 19 bases between. CDR3 nucleotide sequence: TGTGCCAGCAGCCCCACGACCGGGAGAGGACCTGAAGCTTTCTTT. This translates into CASSPTTGRGPEAFF.

The rearrangement joins TRBV5-4 to TRBJ1-5; D is perhaps TRBD1 (5 bases). Trimming removed 5 bases from V and 0 bases from J, with 15 bases in between. Germline V gene lookup returns CDR1 SGHNT and CDR2 YYREEE (reference sequence). The CDR3 runs 16 residues. Here the CDR3 DNA reads TGTGCCAGCAGACACGGGACTAATTATAGCAATCAGCCCCAGCATTTT. Amino acid sequence: CASRHGTNYSNQPQHF.